A selection of T cell receptor beta chains follows, all from one sample in a study of T cells in Graves' hyperthyroidism and ophthalmopathy. TCRdb redid the calling of the multiplex PCR reads with MiXCR, one entry per CDR3 protein. The table lists approximately 300,000 distinct CDR3 sequences, about a sixth of them singletons. The sequenced material came from blood. The receptors derive from a woman in her sixties with Graves' ophthalmopathy. Both conserved end residues are part of each CDR3. The D gene is left open where the match is weak. Expanded clones get a size class; other rows say once, few or many, or leave the size out.

d_gene	v_gene	abundance	j_gene	CDR3aa	CDR3nt
NA	TRBV12-5	many	TRBJ1-3	CASGQFPSGNTIYF	TGTGCTAGTGGCCAGTTCCCCTCTGGAAACACCATATATTTT
NA	TRBV5-6	few	TRBJ2-5	CASSFKALTIQETQYF	TGTGCCAGCAGCTTTAAGGCTCTGACAATTCAAGAGACCCAGTACTTC
TRBD1	TRBV10-2	few	TRBJ1-3	CASSGAQGAASGNTIYF	TGCGCCAGCAGTGGAGCTCAGGGGGCTGCGAGCGGAAACACCATATATTTT
TRBD1	TRBV2	many	TRBJ2-3	CASRRQGSTDTQYF	TGTGCCAGCAGGCGACAGGGTAGCACAGATACGCAGTATTTT
TRBD1	TRBV20-1	NA	TRBJ2-1	CSALPGTGPHNEQFF	TGCAGTGCCCTCCCCGGGACAGGGCCTCACAATGAGCAGTTCTTC
TRBD1	TRBV12-3/TRBV12-4	NA	TRBJ1-3	CASSPGQGVATSGNTIYF	TGTGCCAGCAGCCCCGGACAGGGGGTAGCCACCTCTGGAAACACCATATATTTT
NA	TRBV28	NA	TRBJ1-2	CATQTVALGYTF	TGTGCCACCCAAACGGTGGCCTTGGGCTACACCTTC
TRBD2	TRBV2	NA	TRBJ2-3	CASSPSGLAGPNTDTQYF	TGTGCCAGCAGTCCGAGCGGACTAGCGGGACCCAACACAGATACGCAGTATTTT
NA	TRBV12-5	NA	TRBJ2-7	CASGPYGTIYEQYF	TGTGCTAGTGGTCCCTACGGGACGATTTACGAGCAGTACTTC
NA	TRBV7-9	few	TRBJ1-2	CASSPYADRRNYGYTF	TGTGCCAGCAGCCCATATGCAGACCGGAGAAACTATGGCTACACCTTC
TRBD1	TRBV14	few	TRBJ1-1	CASSAHQGAKTEAFF	TGTGCCAGCAGCGCTCACCAGGGGGCGAAGACTGAAGCTTTCTTT
NA	TRBV6-1	few	TRBJ2-1	CASSPSPLAYNEQFF	TGTGCCAGCAGTCCGTCCCCCCTAGCGTACAATGAGCAGTTCTTC
TRBD1	TRBV18	NA	TRBJ2-7	CASSEQPGQGYEQYF	TGTGCCAGCTCAGAGCAACCGGGACAGGGATACGAGCAGTACTTC
NA	TRBV5-1	many	TRBJ2-7	CASSQAATYEQYF	TGCGCCAGCAGCCAGGCCGCCACCTACGAGCAGTACTTC
NA	TRBV5-1	NA	TRBJ2-1	CASRWGSSSYEQFF	TGCGCCAGCAGATGGGGTTCCAGCTCCTACGAGCAGTTCTTC
NA	TRBV11-3	NA	TRBJ2-2	CASSLDAHTGELFF	TGTGCCAGCAGCTTAGATGCCCATACCGGGGAGCTGTTTTTT
NA	TRBV7-2	many	TRBJ2-2	CASSLRMSGELFF	TGTGCCAGCAGCCTACGGATGTCCGGGGAGCTGTTTTTT
TRBD2	TRBV5-1	NA	TRBJ2-7	CASSFQRGPYEQYF	TGCGCCAGCAGCTTTCAGCGGGGCCCCTACGAGCAGTACTTC
NA	TRBV5-8	many	TRBJ2-7	CASSPVSRTASSYEQYF	TGTGCCAGCAGCCCCGTTTCCCGGACAGCGAGCTCCTACGAGCAGTACTTC
NA	TRBV6-1	many	TRBJ1-1	CASSDWANTEAFF	TGTGCCAGCAGTGACTGGGCGAACACTGAAGCTTTCTTT
TRBD1	TRBV20-1	few	TRBJ1-2	CSAITGDRNYGYTF	TGCAGTGCTATTACAGGGGACAGGAACTATGGCTACACCTTC
NA	TRBV7-8	NA	TRBJ1-5	CASSLVGGVHQPQHF	TGTGCCAGCAGCTTAGTGGGGGGGGTTCACCAGCCCCAGCATTTT
TRBD2	TRBV9	NA	TRBJ2-3	CASTSGRVPDTQYF	TGTGCCAGCACTAGCGGGAGGGTACCAGATACGCAGTATTTT
NA	TRBV7-3	few	TRBJ1-1	CASSLISNTEAFF	TGTGCCAGCAGCTTAATTAGTAACACTGAAGCTTTCTTT
TRBD1	TRBV20-1	many	TRBJ2-5	CSARKTGIETQYF	TGCAGTGCTAGGAAGACAGGGATAGAGACCCAGTACTTC
TRBD1	TRBV29-1	many	TRBJ1-1	CSAGTGMNTEAFF	TGCAGCGCCGGGACAGGCATGAACACTGAAGCTTTCTTT
NA	TRBV20-1	few	TRBJ2-3	CSAPKGLSSTDTQYF	TGCAGTGCTCCGAAAGGACTGTCTAGCACAGATACGCAGTATTTT
NA	TRBV20-1	many	TRBJ2-3	CSATVAYTQYF	TGCAGTGCCACAGTTGCGTATACGCAGTATTTT
NA	TRBV7-6	NA	TRBJ1-1	CASSSLAGGLEAFF	TGTGCCAGCAGCTCTCTAGCGGGGGGCCTCGAAGCTTTCTTT
NA	TRBV4-2	NA	TRBJ2-5	CASSQPSTETQYF	TGTGCCAGCAGCCAACCATCGACAGAGACCCAGTACTTC
NA	TRBV5-1	NA	TRBJ1-2	CASSLGGESIGYTF	TGCGCCAGCAGCTTGGGTGGGGAGTCGATTGGCTACACCTTC
TRBD2	TRBV10-3	many	TRBJ2-1	CTTGTSGWTSYNEQFF	TGTACCACCGGGACTAGCGGGTGGACCTCCTACAATGAGCAGTTCTTC
NA	TRBV7-2	many	TRBJ2-1	CAIGSKTNEQFF	TGTGCCATAGGTTCTAAGACCAATGAGCAGTTCTTC
NA	TRBV4-1	NA	TRBJ1-4	CASSQSAWAGEKLFF	TGCGCCAGCAGCCAATCCGCGTGGGCGGGTGAAAAACTGTTTTTT
NA	TRBV12-3/TRBV12-4	many	TRBJ1-5	CASSLDEGNQPQHF	TGTGCCAGCAGTTTAGATGAGGGCAATCAGCCCCAGCATTTT
TRBD1	TRBV7-2	few	TRBJ2-7	CASSLGSGQSVKQYF	TGTGCCAGCAGCTTAGGTTCGGGACAGTCCGTTAAGCAGTACTTC
NA	TRBV20-1	many	TRBJ1-5	CSARSGAGNQPQHF	TGCAGTGCTAGGTCCGGGGCTGGCAATCAGCCCCAGCATTTT
NA	TRBV7-6	NA	TRBJ2-2	CASSFDWDTGELFF	TGTGCCAGCAGCTTTGACTGGGACACCGGGGAGCTGTTTTTT
NA	TRBV5-1	many	TRBJ1-2	CASSLVAGTNGYTF	TGCGCCAGCAGCTTGGTGGCCGGGACAAACGGCTACACCTTC